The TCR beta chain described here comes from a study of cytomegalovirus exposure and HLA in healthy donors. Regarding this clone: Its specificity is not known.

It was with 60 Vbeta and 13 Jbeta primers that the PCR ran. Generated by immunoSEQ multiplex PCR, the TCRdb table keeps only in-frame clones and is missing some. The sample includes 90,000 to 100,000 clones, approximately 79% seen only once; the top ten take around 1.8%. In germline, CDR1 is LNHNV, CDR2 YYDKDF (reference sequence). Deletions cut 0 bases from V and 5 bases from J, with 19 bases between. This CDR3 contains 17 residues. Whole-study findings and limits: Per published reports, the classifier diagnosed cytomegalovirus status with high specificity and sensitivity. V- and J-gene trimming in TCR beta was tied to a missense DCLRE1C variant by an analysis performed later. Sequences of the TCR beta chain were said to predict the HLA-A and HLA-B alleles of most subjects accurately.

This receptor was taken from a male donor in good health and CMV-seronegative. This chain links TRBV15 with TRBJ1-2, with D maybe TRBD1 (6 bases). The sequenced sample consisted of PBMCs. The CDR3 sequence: CATSREYGTGLEYGYTF. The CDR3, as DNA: TGTGCCACCAGCAGAGAATATGGAACAGGGCTTGAGTATGGCTACACCTTC.